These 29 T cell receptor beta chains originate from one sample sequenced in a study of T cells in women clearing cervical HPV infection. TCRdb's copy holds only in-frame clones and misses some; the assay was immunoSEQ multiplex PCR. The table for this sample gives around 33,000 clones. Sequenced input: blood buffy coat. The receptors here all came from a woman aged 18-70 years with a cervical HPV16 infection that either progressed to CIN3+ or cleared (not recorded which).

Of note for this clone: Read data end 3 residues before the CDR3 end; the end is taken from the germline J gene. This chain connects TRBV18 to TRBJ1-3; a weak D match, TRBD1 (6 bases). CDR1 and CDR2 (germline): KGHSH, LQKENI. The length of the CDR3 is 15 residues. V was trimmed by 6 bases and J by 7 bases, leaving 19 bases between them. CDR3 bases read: TGTGCCAGCTCCTACCACTCTGGGGGCGAGAACACC. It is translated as CASSYHSGGENT. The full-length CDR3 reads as CASSYHSGGENTIYF. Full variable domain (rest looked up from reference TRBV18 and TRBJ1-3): NAGVMQNPRHLVRRRGQEARLRCSPMKGHSHVYWYRQLPEEGLKFMVYLQKENIIDESGMPKERFSAEFPKEGPSILRIQQVVRGDSAAYFCASSYHSGGENTIYFGEGSWLTVV.

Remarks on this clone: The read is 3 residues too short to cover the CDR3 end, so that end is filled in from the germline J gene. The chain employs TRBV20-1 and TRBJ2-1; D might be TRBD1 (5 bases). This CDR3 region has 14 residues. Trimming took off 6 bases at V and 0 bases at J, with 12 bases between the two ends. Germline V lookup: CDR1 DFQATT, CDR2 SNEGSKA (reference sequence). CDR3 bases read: TGCAGTGCACCCAGGGCCGGCTCCTACAATGAG. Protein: CSAPRAGSYNE. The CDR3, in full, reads CSAPRAGSYNEQFF.

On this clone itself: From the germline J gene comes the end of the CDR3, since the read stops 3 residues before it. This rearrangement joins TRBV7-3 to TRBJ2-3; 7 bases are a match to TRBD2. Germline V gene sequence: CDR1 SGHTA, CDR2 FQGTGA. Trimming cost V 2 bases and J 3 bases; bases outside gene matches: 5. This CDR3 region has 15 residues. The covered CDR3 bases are TGTGCCAGCAGCTTAGGGCTAGCGGAAACAGATACG. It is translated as CASSLGLAETDT. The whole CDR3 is CASSLGLAETDTQYF.

This CDR3 reads CASSRRGLAEAFF. The part of the CDR3 DNA that was read is TGTGCCAGCAGCCGGAGGGGGCTGGCTGAA. This sequence joins TRBV13 and TRBJ1-1, with TRBD1 matching over 7 bases. Coverage ceases 3 residues before the CDR3 finishes, and the germline J gene fills in the end. The CDR3 covers 13 residues. From germline, CDR1 is PRHDT and CDR2 FYEKMQ (reference sequence). Unmatched junction bases numbered 6, after V lost 5 bases and J lost 6 bases.

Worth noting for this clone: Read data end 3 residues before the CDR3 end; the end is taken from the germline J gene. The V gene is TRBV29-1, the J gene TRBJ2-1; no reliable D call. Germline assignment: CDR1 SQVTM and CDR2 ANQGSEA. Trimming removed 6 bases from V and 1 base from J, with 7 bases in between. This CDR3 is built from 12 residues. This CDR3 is CSVTTSYNEQFF. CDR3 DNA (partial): TGCAGCGTCACTACTTCCTACAATGAG.

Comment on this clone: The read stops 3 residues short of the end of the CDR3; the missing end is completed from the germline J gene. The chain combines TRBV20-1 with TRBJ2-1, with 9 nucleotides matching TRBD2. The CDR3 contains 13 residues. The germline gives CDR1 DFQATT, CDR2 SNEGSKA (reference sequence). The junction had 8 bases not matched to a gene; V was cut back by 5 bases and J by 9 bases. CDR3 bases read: TGCAGTGCTCCTTTAGCGGGAGCGGGTGAG. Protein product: CSAPLAGAGE. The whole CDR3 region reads CSAPLAGAGEQFF.

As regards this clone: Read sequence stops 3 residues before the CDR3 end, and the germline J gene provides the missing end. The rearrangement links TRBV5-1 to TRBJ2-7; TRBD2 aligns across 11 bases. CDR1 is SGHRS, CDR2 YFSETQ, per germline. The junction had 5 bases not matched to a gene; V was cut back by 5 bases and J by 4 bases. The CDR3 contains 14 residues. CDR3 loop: CASRETSGSYEQYF. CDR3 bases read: TGCGCCAGCAGGGAAACTAGCGGGAGTTACGAG.

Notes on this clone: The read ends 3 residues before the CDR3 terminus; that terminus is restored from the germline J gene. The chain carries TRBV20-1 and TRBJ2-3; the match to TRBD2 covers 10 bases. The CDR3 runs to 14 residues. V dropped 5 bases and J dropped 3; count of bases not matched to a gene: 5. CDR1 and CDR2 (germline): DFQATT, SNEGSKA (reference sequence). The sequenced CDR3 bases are TGCAGTGCTTTAGCGGGAGGTATGACAGATACG. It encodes CSALAGGMTDT. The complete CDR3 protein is CSALAGGMTDTQYF.

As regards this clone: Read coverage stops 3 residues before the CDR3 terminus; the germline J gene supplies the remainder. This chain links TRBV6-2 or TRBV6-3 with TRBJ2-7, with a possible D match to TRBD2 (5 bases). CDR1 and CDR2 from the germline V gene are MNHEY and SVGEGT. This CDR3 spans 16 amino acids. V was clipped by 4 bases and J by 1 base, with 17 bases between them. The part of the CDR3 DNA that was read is TGTGCCAGCAGTTCGATTTCGTGGGAGCGGTCCTACGAG. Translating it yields CASSSISWERSYE. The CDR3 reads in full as CASSSISWERSYEQYF.

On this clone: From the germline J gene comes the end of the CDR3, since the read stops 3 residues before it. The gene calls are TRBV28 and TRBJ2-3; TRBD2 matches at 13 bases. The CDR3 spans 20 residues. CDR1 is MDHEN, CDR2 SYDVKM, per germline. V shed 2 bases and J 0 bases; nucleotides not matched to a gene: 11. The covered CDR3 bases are TGTGCCAGCAGTTTAGGGGAGGGACTAGCGGGGTTGACTAGCACAGATACG. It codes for CASSLGEGLAGLTSTDT. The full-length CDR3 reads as CASSLGEGLAGLTSTDTQYF. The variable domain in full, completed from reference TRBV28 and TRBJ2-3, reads DVKVTQSSRYLVKRTGEKVFLECVQDMDHENMFWYRQDPGLGLRLIYFSYDVKMKEKGDIPEGYSVSREKKERFSLILESASTNQTSMYLCASSLGEGLAGLTSTDTQYFGPGTRLTVL.

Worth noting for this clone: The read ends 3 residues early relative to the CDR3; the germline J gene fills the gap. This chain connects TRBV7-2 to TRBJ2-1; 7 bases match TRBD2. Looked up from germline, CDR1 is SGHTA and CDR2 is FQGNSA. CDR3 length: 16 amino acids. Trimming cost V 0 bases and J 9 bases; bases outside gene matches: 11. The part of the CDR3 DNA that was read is TGTGCCAGCAGCTTAGCTGGCGGGAGCCAAAGAGCTGAG. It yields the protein CASSLAGGSQRAE. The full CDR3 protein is CASSLAGGSQRAEQFF.

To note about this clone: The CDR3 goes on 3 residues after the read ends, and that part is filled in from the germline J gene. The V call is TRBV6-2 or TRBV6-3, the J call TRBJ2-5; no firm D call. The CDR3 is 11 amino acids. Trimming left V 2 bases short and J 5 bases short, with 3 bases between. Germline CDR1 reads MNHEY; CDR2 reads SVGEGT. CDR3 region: CASSYPETQYF. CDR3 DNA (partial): TGTGCCAGCAGTTACCCGGAGACC.

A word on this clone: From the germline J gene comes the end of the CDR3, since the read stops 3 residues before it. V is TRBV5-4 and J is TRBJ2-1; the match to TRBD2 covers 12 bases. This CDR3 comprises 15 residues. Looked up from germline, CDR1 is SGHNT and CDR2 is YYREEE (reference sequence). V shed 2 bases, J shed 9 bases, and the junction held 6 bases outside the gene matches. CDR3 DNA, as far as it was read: TGTGCCAGCAGCTTAAGACTAGCGGGAGTAGGTGAG. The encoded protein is CASSLRLAGVGE. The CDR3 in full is CASSLRLAGVGEQFF.

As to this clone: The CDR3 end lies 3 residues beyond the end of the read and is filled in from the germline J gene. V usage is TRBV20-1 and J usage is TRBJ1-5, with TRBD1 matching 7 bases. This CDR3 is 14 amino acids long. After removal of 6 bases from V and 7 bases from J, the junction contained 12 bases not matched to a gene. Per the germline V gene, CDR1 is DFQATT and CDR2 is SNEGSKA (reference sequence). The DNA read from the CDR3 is TGCAGTGCACGCACAGGGGAGACTTGGCAGCCC. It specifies CSARTGETWQP. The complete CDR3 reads CSARTGETWQPQHF.

Partial CDR3 DNA: TGTGCCAGTAGTATCTTTGGACAGGGGTTAGAAAAA. It is translated as CASSIFGQGLEK. The whole CDR3 region reads CASSIFGQGLEKLFF. The V gene is TRBV19, the J gene TRBJ1-4, with 9 positions matching TRBD1. From the germline J gene comes the end of the CDR3, since the read stops 3 residues before it. Germline V lookup: CDR1 LNHDA, CDR2 SQIVND (reference sequence). CDR3 length equals 15 residues. V dropped 3 bases and J dropped 8; count of bases not matched to a gene: 7.

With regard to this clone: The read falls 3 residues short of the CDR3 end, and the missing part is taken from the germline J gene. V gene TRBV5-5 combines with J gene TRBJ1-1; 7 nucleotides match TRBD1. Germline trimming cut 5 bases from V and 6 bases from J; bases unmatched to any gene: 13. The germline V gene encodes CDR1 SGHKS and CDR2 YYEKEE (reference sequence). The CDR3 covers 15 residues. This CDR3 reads CASSLDRRGVSEAFF. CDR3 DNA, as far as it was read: TGTGCCAGCAGTCTGGACAGGCGAGGTGTCTCTGAA. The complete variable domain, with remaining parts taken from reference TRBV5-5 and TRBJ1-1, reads DAGVTQSPTHLIKTRGQQVTLRCSPISGHKSVSWYQQVLGQGPQFIFQYYEKEERGRGNFPDRFSARQFPNYSSELNVNALLLGDSALYLCASSLDRRGVSEAFFGQGTRLTVV.

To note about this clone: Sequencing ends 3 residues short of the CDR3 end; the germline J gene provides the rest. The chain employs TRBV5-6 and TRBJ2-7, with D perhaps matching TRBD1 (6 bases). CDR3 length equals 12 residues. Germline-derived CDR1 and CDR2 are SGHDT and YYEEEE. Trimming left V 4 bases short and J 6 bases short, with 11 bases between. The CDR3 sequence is CASSIQGREQYF. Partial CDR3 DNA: TGTGCCAGCAGCATACAGGGTCGCGAG.

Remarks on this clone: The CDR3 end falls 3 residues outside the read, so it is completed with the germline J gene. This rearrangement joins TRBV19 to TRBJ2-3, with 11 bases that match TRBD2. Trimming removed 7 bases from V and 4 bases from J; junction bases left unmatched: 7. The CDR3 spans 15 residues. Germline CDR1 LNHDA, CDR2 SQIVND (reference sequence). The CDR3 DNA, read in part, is TGTGCCAGTATGGAACTAGCGGGAGAACCAGATACG. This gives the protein CASMELAGEPDT. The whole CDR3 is CASMELAGEPDTQYF.

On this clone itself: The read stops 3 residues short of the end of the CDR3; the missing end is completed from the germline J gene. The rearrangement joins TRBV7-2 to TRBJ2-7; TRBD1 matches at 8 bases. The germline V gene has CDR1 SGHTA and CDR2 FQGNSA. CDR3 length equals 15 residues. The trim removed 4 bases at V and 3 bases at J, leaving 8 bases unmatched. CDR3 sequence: CASSSPGQVFYEQYF. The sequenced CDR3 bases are TGTGCCAGCAGCTCCCCGGGACAGGTGTTCTACGAG.

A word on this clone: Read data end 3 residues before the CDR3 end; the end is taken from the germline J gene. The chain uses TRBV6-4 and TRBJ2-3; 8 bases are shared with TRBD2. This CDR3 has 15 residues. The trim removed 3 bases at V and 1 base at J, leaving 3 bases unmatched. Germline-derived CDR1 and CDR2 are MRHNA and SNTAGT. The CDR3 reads CASSESGSGTDTQYF. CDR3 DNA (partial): TGTGCCAGCAGTGAAAGCGGGAGTGGCACAGATACG.

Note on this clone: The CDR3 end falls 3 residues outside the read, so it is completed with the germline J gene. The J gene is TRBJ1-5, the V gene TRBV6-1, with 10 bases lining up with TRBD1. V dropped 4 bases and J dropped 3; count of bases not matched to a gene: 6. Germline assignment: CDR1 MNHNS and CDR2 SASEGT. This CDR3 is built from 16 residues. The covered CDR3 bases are TGTGCCAGCAGTGGGGGACAGGGGATATTCAATCAGCCC. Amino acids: CASSGGQGIFNQP. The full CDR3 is CASSGGQGIFNQPQHF.

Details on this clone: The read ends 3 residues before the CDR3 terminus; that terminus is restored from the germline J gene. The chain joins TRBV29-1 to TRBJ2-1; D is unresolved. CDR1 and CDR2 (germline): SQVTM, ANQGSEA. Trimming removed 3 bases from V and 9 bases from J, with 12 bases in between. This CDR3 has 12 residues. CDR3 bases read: TGCAGCGTTGAGCGGATTAGCCCTGAG. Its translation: CSVERISPE. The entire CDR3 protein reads CSVERISPEQFF.

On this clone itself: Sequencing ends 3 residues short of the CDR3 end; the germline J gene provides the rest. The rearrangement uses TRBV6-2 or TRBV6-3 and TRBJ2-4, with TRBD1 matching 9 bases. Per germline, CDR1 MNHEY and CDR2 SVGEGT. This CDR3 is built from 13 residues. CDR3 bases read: TGTGCCAGCACTGACAGGGGGTACCAGCCT. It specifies CASTDRGYQP. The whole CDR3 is CASTDRGYQPQYF.

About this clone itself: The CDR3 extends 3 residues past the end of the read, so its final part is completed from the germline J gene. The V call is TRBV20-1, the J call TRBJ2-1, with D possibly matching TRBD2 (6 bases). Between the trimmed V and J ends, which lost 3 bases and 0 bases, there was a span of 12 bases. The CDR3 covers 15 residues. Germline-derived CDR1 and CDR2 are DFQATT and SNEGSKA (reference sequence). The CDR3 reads CSASRGRSSYNEQFF. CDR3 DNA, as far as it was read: TGCAGTGCTAGTCGGGGGAGAAGCTCCTACAATGAG.

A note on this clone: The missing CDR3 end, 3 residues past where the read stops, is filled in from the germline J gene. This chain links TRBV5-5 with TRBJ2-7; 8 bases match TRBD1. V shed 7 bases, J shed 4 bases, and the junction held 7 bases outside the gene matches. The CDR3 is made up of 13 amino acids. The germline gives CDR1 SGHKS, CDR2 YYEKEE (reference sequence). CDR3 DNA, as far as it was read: TGTGCCAGCCTCGCAGGGGGCGAATACGAG. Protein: CASLAGGEYE. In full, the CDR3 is CASLAGGEYEQYF.

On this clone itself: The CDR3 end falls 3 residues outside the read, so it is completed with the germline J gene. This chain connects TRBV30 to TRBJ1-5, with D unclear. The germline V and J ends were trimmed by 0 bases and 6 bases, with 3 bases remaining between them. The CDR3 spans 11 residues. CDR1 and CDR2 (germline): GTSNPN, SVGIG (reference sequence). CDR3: CAWSVGQPQHF. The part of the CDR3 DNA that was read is TGTGCCTGGAGTGTAGGTCAGCCC.

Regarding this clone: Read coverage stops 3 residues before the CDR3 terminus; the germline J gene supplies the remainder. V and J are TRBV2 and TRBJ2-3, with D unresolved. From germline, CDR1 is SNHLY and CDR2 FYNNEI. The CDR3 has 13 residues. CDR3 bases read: TGTGCCAGCAGTGAATCGGTTCAAGAGACG. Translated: CASSESVQET. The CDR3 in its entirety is CASSESVQETQYF. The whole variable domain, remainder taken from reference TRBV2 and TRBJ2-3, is EPEVTQTPSHQVTQMGQEVILRCVPISNHLYFYWYRQILGQKVEFLVSFYNNEISEKSEIFDDQFSVERPDGSNFTLKIRSTKLEDSAMYFCASSESVQETQYFGPGTRLTVL.

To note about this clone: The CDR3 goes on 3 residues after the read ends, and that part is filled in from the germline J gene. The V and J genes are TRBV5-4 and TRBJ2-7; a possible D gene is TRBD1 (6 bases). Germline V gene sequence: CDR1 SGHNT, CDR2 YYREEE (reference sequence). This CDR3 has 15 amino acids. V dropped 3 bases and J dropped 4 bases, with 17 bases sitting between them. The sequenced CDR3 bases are TGTGCCAGCAGCTCTAGGACAGCACCAGTATACGAG. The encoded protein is CASSSRTAPVYE. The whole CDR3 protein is CASSSRTAPVYEQYF.

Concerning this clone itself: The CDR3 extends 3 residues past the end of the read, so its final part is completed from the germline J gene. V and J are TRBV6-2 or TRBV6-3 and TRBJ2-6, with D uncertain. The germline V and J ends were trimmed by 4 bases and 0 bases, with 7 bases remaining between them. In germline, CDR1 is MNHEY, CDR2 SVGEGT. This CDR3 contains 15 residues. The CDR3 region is CASSSASSGANVLTF. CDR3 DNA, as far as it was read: TGTGCCAGCAGTTCTGCGAGCTCTGGGGCCAACGTC.